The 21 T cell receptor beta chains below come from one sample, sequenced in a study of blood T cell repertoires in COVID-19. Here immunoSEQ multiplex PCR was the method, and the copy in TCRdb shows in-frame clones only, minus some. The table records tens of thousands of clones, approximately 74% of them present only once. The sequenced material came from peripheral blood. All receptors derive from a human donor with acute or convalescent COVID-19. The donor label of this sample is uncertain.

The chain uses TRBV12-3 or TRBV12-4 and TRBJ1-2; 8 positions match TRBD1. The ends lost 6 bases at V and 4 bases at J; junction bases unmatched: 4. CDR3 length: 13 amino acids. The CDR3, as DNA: TGTGCCAGCAGAGCAGGGGGCGGCTATGGCTACACCTTC. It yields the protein CASRAGGGYGYTF.

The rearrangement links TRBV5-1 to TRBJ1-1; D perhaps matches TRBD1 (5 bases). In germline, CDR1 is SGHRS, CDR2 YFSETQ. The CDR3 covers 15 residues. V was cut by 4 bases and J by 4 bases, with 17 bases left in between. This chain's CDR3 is CASSARPVGGTEAFF. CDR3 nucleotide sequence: TGCGCCAGCAGCGCCAGACCCGTGGGGGGCACTGAAGCTTTCTTT.

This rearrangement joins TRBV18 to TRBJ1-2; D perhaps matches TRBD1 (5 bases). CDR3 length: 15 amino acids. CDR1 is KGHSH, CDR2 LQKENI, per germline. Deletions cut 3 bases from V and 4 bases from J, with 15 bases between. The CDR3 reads CASSPTPDSSYGYTF. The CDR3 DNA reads TGTGCCAGCTCACCGACCCCCGACAGTAGCTATGGCTACACCTTC.

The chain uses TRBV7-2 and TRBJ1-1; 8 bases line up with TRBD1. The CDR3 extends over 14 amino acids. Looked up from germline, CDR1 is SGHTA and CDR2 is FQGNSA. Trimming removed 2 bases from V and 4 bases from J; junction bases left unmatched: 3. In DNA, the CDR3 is TGTGCCAGCAGCTTACCCACAGGGGGCACTGAAGCTTTCTTT. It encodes CASSLPTGGTEAFF.

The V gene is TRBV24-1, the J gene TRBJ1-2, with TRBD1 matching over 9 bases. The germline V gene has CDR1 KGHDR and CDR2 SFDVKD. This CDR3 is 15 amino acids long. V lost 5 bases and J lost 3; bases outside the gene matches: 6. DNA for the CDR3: TGTGCCACCAGTGCGCCGGGACAGGGAGACTATGGCTACACCTTC. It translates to CATSAPGQGDYGYTF.

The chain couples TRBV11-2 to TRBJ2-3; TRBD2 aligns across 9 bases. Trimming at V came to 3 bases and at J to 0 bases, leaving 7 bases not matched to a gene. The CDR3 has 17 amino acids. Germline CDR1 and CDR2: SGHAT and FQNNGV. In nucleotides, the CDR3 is TGTGCCAGCAGCTTCCGTCGAGCGGGGGGCAGCACAGATACGCAGTATTTT. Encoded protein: CASSFRRAGGSTDTQYF.

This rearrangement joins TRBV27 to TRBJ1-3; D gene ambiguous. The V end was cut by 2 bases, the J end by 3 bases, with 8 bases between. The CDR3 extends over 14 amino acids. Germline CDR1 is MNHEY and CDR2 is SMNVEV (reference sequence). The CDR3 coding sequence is TGTGCCAGCAGTTTACGAGGCGGTGGAAACACCATATATTTT. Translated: CASSLRGGGNTIYF.

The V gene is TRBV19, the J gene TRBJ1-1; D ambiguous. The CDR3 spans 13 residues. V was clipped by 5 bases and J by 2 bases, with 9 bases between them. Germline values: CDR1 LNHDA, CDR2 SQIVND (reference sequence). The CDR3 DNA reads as TGTGCCAGTAGTCCTATAAAAAACACTGAAGCTTTCTTT. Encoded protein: CASSPIKNTEAFF.

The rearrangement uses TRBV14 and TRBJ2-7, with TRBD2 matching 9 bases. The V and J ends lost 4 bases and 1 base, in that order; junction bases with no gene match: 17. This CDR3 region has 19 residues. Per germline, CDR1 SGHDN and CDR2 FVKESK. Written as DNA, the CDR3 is TGTGCCAGCAGCCTCAAAAGAGGGGGTGTAGCGGGAGATTCCTACGAGCAGTACTTC. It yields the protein CASSLKRGGVAGDSYEQYF. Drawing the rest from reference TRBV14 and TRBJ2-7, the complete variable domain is EAGVTQFPSHSVIEKGQTVTLRCDPISGHDNLYWYRRVMGKEIKFLLHFVKESKQDESGMPNNRFLAERTGGTYSTLKVQPAELEDSGVYFCASSLKRGGVAGDSYEQYFGPGTRLTVT.

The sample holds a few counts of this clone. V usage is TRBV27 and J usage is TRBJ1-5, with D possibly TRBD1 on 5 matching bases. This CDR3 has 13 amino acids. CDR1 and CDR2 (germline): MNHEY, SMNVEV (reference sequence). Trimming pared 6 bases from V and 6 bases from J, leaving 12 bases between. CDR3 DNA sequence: TGTGCCAGCAGATCAGGGAGGGGTCAGCCCCAGCATTTT. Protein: CASRSGRGQPQHF.

In DNA form, the CDR3 reads TGTGCCAGCAGATCCCAGGGTGGCCCCTCCTACGAGCAGTACTTC. Translating it yields CASRSQGGPSYEQYF. This sequence joins TRBV7-2 and TRBJ2-7; weak D call: TRBD1 (5 bases). Trimming shortened V by 6 bases and J by 0 bases, and 15 bases separated the two germline ends. The CDR3 totals 15 residues. In germline, CDR1 is SGHTA, CDR2 FQGNSA.

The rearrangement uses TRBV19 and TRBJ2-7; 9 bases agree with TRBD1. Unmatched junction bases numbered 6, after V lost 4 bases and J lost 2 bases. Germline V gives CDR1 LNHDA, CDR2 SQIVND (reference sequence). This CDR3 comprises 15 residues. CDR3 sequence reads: CASSTGTGRTYEQYF. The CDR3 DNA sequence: TGTGCCAGTAGTACCGGGACAGGGAGGACCTACGAGCAGTACTTC.

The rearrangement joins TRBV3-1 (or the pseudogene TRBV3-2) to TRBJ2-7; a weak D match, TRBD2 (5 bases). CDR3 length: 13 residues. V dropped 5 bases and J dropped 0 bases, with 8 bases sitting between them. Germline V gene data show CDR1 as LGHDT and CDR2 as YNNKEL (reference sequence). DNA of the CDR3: TGTGCCAGCAGCGGGGAGTTCTCCTACGAGCAGTACTTC. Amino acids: CASSGEFSYEQYF.

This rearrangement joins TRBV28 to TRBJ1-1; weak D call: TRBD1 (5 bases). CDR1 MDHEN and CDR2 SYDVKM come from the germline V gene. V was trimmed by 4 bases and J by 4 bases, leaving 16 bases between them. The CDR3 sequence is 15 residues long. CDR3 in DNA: TGTGCCAGCAGTTCTTCCCCGGGGGGGGGCACTGAAGCTTTCTTT. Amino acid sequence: CASSSSPGGGTEAFF.

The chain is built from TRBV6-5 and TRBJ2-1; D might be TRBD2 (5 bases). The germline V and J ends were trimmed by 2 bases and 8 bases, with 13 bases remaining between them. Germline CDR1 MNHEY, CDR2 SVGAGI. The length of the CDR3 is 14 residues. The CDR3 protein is CASSYRGGGYEQFF. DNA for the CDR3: TGTGCCAGCAGTTACCGCGGCGGAGGTTATGAGCAGTTCTTC.

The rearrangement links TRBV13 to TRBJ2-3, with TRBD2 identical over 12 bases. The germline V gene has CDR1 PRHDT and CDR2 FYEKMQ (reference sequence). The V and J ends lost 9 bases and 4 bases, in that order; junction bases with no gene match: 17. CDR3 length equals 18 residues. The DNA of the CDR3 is TGTGCCAGTAGGGGACGCCAAGCTAGCGGGGGGGCGGCAGATACGCAGTATTTT. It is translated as CASRGRQASGGAADTQYF. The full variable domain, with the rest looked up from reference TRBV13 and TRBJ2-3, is AAGVIQSPRHLIKEKRETATLKCYPIPRHDTVYWYQQGPGQDPQFLISFYEKMQSDKGSIPDRFSAQQFSDYHSELNMSSLELGDSALYFCASRGRQASGGAADTQYFGPGTRLTVL.

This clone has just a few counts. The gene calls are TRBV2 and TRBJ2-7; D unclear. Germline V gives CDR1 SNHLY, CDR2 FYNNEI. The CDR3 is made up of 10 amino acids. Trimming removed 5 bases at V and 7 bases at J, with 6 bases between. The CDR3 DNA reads TGTGCCAGCAGTTCAAATGAGCAGTACTTC. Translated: CASSSNEQYF.

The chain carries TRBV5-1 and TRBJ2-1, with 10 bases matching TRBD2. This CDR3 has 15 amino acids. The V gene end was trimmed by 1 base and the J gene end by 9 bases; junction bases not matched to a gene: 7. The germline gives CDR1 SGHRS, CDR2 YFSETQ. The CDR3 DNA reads TGCGCCAGCAGCTTGTTGGCTAGCGGGGGTTCTGAGCAGTTCTTC. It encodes CASSLLASGGSEQFF.

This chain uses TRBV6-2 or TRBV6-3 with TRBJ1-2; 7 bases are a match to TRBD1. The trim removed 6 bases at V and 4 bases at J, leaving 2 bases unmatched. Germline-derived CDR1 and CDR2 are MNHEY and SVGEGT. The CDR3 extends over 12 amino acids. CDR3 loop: CASSRDSYGYTF. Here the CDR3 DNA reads TGTGCCAGCAGCCGGGACAGCTATGGCTACACCTTC.

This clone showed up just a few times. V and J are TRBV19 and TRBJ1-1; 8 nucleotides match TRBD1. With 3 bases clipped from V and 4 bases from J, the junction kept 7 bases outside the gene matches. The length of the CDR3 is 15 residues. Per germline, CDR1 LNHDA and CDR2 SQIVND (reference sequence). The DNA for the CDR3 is TGTGCCAGTAGTATTCCGGGACAGGAGGTCACTGAAGCTTTCTTT. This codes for CASSIPGQEVTEAFF.

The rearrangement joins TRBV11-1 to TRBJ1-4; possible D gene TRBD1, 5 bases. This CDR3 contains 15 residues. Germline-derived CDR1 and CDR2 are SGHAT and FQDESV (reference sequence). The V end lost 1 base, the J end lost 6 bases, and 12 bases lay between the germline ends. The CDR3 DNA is TGTGCCAGCAGCTTAGGGGGCCACACGGATGAAAAACTGTTTTTT. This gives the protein CASSLGGHTDEKLFF.